This T cell receptor (beta chain) was observed in a study of T cells after posttransplantation cyclophosphamide. General observations from the study: Donor CD8+ memory clones often dominated recipient blood repertoires at later times. Skin or GI-infiltrating T cells shared few TRB sequences with blood.

TCRdb's copy holds only in-frame clones and misses some; the assay was immunoSEQ multiplex PCR. The table lists roughly 40,000 clones, no singletons, with more than 4.5% in the top ten. The related graft donor's blood sample was taken on the day of bone marrow donation. This clone was seen many times. What it binds is unknown. Germline assignment: CDR1 SGDLS and CDR2 YYNGEE. The ends were cut back, 3 bases at V and 8 bases at J, with 8 bases in the middle. This CDR3 is built from 11 residues. Sequenced sample: PBMCs. The receptor was derived from a woman between 50 and 59 years old in good health and a related stem cell transplant donor. The chain is built from TRBV9 and TRBJ1-1; maybe TRBD1 (6 bases). CDR3 in amino acids: CASSGQGEAFF. CDR3 in DNA: TGTGCCAGCAGCGGGCAGGGGGAAGCTTTCTTT.